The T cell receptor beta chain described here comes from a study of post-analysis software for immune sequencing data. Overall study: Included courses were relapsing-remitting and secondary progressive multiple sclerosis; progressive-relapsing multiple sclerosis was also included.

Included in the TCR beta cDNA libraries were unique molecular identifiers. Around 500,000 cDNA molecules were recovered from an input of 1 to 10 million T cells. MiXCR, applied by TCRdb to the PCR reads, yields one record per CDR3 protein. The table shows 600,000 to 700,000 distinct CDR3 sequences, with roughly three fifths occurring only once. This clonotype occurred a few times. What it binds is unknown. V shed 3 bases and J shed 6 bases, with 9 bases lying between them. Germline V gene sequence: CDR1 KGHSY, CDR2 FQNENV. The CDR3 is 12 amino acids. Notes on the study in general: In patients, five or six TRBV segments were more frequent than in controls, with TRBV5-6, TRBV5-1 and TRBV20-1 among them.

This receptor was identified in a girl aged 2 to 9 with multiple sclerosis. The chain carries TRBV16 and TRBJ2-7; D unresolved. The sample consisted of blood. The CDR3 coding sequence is TGTGCCAGCAGCCAGGTCCTCGGCGAGCAGTACTTC. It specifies CASSQVLGEQYF.